This T cell receptor beta chain appears in the sequencing data of a study of blood T cell repertoires in COVID-19. In the study overall: Sites in the United States, Italy and Spain provided acute and convalescent COVID-19 samples. The cDNA or gDNA used as material had been derived from T cells, B-cell-depleted T cells, or PBMCs.

In the study's own analysis: Nucleated cell number was recorded as an estimate derived from reference gene primer amplification. Here immunoSEQ multiplex PCR was the method, and the copy in TCRdb shows in-frame clones only, minus some. The V and J calls and clone size are taken from that table; D and trimming were inferred from the DNA. The sample yields 100,000 or so clones, around 81% seen once. The CDR3 is 14 amino acids. V was trimmed by 4 bases and J by 5 bases, leaving 15 bases between them. Germline-derived CDR1 and CDR2 are SGHNT and YYREEE (reference sequence). The source of this sequence is a man aged 55 to 70 with acute or convalescent COVID-19. Input material: peripheral blood. The chain is built from TRBV5-4 and TRBJ2-5; weak D call: TRBD2 (7 bases). The CDR3 is CASSAWAGAETQYF. CDR3 bases: TGTGCCAGCAGCGCCTGGGCGGGGGCGGAGACCCAGTACTTC.